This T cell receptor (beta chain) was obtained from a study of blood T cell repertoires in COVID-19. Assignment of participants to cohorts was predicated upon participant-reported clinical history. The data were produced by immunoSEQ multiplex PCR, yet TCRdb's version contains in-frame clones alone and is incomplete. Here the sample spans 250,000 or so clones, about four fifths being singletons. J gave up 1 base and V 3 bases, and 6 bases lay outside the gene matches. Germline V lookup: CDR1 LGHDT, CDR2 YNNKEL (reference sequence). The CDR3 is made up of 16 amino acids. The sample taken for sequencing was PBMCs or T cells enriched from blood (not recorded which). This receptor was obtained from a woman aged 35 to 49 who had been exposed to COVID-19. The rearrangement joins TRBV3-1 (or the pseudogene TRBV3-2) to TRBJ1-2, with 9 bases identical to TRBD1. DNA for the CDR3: TGTGCCAGCAGCCACCTAACAGGGGGCTTTAACTATGGCTACACCTTC. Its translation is CASSHLTGGFNYGYTF.